This T cell receptor beta chain came from a study of post-analysis software for immune sequencing data. Turning to the study itself: Relapsing-remitting, secondary progressive and progressive-relapsing courses of multiple sclerosis were included.

A single count supports this clonotype. Antigen specificity is unknown. Unique molecular identifiers were present in the TCR beta cDNA libraries. It was from about 0.98 to 11 million T cells that about 500,000 cDNA molecules came. TCRdb reanalysed the PCR reads using MiXCR and keeps one entry per CDR3 protein. The data contain 750,000 to 950,000 distinct CDR3 sequences, roughly half of them singletons. General study results and limits: Diversity measured as normalized Chao1 was significantly lower in multiple sclerosis patients than in controls. F measure showed strong co-clustering of same-batch samples. Relative to controls, patients had five TRBV segments at higher frequency, with TRBV5-6, TRBV5-1 and TRBV20-1 among these.

From germline, CDR1 is SGHRS and CDR2 YFSETQ. The CDR3 loop spans 16 amino acids. V lost 3 bases and J lost 1; bases outside the gene matches: 6. The TCR comes from a girl aged 10 to 17 with multiple sclerosis. Sequenced: blood. This rearrangement joins TRBV5-1 to TRBJ2-3, with TRBD1 matching over 9 bases. The CDR3 DNA is TGCGCCAGCAGCTCGGGACAGGGCCCAGGCACAGATACGCAGTATTTT. This sequence encodes CASSSGQGPGTDTQYF.